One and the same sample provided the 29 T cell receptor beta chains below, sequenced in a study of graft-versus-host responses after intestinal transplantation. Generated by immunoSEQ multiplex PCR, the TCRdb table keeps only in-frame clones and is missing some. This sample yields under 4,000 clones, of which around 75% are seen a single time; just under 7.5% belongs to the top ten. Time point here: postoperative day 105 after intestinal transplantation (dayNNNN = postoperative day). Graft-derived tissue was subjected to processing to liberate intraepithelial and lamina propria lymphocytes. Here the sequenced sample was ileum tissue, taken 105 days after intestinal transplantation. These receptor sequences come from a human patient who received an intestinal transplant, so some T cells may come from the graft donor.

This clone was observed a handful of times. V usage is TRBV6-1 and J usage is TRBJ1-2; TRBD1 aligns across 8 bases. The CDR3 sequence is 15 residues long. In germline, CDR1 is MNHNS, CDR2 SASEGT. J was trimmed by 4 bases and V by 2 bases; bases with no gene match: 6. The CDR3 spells CASSELETGAYGYTF. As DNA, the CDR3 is TGTGCCAGCAGTGAATTAGAGACAGGGGCCTATGGCTACACCTTC.

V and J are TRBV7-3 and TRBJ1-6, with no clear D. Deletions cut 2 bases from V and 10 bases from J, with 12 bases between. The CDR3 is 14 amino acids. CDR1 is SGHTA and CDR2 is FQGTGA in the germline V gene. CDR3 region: CASSLGLGVSPLHF. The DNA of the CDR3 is TGTGCCAGCAGCTTAGGGCTGGGCGTGTCACCCCTCCACTTT.

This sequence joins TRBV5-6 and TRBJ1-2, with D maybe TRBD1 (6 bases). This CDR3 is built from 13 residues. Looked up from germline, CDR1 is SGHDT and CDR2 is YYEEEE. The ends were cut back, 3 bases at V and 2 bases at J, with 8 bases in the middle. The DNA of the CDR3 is TGTGCCAGCAGCTCGACAGGAAACTATGGCTACACCTTC. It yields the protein CASSSTGNYGYTF.

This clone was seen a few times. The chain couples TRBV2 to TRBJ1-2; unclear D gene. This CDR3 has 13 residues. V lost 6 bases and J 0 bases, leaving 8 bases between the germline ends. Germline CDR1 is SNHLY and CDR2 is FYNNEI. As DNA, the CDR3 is TGTGCCAGCAGCAGTCCGCCTAACTATGGCTACACCTTC. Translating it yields CASSSPPNYGYTF. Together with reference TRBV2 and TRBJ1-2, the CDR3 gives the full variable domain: EPEVTQTPSHQVTQMGQEVILRCVPISNHLYFYWYRQILGQKVEFLVSFYNNEISEKSEIFDDQFSVERPDGSNFTLKIRSTKLEDSAMYFCASSSPPNYGYTFGSGTRLTVV.

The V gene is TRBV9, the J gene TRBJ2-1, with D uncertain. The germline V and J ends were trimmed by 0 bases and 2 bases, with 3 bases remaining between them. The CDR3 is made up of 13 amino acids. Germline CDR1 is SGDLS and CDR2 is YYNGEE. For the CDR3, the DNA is TGTGCCAGCAGCGTAGCCACCTACAATGAGCAGTTCTTC. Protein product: CASSVATYNEQFF.

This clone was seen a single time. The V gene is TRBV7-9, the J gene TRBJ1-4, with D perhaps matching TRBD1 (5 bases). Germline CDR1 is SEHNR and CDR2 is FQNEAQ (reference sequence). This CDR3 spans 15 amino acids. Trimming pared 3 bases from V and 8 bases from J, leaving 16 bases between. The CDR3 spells CASSFPTAGREKLFF. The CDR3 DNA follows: TGTGCCAGCAGCTTCCCGACAGCCGGACGAGAAAAACTGTTTTTT.

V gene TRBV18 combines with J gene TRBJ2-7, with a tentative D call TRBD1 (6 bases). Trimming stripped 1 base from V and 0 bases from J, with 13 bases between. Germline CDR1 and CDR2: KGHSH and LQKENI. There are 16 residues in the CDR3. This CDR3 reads CASSPQSTGVSYEQYF. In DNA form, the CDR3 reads TGTGCCAGCTCACCACAATCGACAGGCGTCTCCTACGAGCAGTACTTC.

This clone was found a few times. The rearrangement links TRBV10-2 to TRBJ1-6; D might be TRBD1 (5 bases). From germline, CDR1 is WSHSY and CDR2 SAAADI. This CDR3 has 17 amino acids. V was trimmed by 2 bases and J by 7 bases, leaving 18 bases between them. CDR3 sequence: CASSEIGRQRGNSPLHF. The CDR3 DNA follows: TGCGCCAGCAGTGAGATAGGGCGTCAGAGGGGCAATTCACCCCTCCACTTT.

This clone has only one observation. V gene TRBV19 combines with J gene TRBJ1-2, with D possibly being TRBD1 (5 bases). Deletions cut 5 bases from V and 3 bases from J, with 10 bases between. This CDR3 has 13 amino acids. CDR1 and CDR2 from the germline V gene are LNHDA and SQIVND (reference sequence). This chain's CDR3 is CASSQAGYYGYTF. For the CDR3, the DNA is TGTGCCAGTAGTCAGGCAGGGTACTATGGCTACACCTTC.

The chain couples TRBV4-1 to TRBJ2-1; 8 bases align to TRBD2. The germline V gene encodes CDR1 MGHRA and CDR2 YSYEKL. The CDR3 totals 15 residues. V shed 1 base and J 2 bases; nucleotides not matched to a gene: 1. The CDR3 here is CASSQVSGTYNEQFF. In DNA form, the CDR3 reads TGCGCCAGCAGCCAAGTTAGCGGGACCTACAATGAGCAGTTCTTC.

Here the CDR3 reads CASTGGETQYF. CDR3 nucleotide sequence: TGCGCCAGCACTGGGGGGGAGACCCAGTACTTC. This sequence joins TRBV5-1 and TRBJ2-5, with D possibly matching TRBD2 (6 bases). Germline CDR1 reads SGHRS; CDR2 reads YFSETQ. V shed 6 bases and J shed 5 bases, with 8 bases lying between them. The CDR3 contains 11 residues.

The chain's CDR3 is CASGTSGNTDTQYF. In DNA, the CDR3 is TGTGCCAGCGGGACTAGCGGGAACACAGATACGCAGTATTTT. The chain joins TRBV2 to TRBJ2-3; 13 nucleotides agree with TRBD2. The CDR3 runs to 14 residues. The germline V gene has CDR1 SNHLY and CDR2 FYNNEI. Trimming removed 8 bases from V and 2 bases from J; junction bases left unmatched: 1.

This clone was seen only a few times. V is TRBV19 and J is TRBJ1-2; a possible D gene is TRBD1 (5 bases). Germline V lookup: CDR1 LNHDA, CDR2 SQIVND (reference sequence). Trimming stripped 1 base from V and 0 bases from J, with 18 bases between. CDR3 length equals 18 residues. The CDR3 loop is CASSIAHQRQRTNYGYTF. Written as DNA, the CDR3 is TGTGCCAGTAGTATAGCCCACCAGAGACAGAGAACTAACTATGGCTACACCTTC.

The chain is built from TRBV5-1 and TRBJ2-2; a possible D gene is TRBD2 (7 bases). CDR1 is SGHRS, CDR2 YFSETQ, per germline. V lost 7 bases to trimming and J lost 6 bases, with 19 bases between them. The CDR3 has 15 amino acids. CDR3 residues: CASAYKGGASGELFF. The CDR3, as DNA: TGCGCCAGCGCTTACAAAGGGGGGGCGTCCGGGGAGCTGTTTTTT. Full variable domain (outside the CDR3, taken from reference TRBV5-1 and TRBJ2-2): KAGVTQTPRYLIKTRGQQVTLSCSPISGHRSVSWYQQTPGQGLQFLFEYFSETQRNKGNFPGRFSGRQFSNSRSEMNVSTLELGDSALYLCASAYKGGASGELFFGEGSRLTVL.

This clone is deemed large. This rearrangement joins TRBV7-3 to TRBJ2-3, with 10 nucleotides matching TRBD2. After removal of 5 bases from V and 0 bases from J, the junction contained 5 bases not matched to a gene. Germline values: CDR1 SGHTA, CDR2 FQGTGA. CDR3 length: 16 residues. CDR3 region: CASSPGTSVSTDTQYF. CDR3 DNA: TGTGCCAGCAGCCCCGGGACTAGCGTGAGCACAGATACGCAGTATTTT.

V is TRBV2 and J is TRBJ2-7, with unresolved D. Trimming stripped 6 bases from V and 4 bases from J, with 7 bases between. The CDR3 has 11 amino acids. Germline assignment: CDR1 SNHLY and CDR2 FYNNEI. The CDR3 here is CASRGLYEQYF. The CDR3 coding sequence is TGTGCCAGCAGGGGTCTTTACGAGCAGTACTTC.

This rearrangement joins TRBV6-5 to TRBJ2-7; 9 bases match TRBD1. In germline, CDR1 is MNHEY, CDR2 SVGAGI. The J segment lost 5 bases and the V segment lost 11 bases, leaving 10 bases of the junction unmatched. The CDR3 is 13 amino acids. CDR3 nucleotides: TGTGCCGACGGACAGGGGCGGAGGCACGAGCAGTACTTC. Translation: CADGQGRRHEQYF.

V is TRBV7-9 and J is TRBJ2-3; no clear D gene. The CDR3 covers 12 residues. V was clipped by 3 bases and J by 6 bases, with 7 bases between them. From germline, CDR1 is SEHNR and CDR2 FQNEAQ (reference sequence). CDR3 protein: CASSFSFDTQYF. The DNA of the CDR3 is TGTGCCAGCAGCTTTTCTTTCGATACGCAGTATTTT.

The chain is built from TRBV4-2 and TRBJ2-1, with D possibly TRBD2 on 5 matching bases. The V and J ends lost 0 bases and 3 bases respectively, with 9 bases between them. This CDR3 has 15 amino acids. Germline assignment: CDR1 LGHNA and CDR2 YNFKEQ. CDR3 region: CASSQEVGGYNEQFF. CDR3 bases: TGTGCCAGCAGCCAAGAGGTTGGAGGCTACAATGAGCAGTTCTTC.

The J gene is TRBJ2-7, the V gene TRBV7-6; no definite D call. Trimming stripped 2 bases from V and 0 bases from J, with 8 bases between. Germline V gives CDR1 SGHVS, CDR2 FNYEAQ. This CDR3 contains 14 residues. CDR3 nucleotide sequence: TGTGCCAGCAGCTTACAGGAGAGCTCCTACGAGCAGTACTTC. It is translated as CASSLQESSYEQYF.

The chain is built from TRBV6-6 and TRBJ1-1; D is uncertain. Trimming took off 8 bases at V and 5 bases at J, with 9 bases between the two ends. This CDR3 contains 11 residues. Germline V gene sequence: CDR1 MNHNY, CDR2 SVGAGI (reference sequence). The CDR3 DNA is TGTGCCAGCGAGGGTAATACTGAAGCTTTCTTT. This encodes CASEGNTEAFF.

This CDR3 is CASSVYGKDEQFF. CDR3 bases: TGTGCCAGCAGCGTATACGGGAAGGATGAGCAGTTCTTC. V gene TRBV9 combines with J gene TRBJ2-1; weak D call: TRBD2 (5 bases). The V gene lost 1 base and the J gene lost 8 bases, with 10 bases spanning the gap. Germline CDR1 is SGDLS and CDR2 is YYNGEE. There are 13 residues in the CDR3.

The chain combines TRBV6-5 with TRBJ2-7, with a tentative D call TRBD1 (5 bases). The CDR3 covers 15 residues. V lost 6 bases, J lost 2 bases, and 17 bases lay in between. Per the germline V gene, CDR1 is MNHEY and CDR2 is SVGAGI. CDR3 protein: CASSARRTNPYEQYF. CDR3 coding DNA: TGTGCCAGCAGCGCACGAAGGACAAACCCCTACGAGCAGTACTTC.

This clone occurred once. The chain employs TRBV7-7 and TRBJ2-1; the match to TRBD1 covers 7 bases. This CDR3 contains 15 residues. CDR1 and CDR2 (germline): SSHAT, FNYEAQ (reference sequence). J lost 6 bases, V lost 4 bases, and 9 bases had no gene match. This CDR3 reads CASSSGTAKINEQFF. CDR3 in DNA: TGTGCCAGCAGCTCCGGGACAGCCAAAATCAATGAGCAGTTCTTC.

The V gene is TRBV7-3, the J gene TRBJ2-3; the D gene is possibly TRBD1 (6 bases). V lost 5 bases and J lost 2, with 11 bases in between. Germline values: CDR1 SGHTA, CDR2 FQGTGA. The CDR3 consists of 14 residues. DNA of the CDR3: TGTGCCAGCAGCCGAGGGGGTATCACAGATACGCAGTATTTT. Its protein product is CASSRGGITDTQYF.

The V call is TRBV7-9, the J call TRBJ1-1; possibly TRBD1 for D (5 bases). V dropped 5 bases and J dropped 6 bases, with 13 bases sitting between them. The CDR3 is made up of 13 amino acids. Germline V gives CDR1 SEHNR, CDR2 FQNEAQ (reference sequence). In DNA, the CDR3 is TGTGCCAGCAGCCCTGTCGGGGACGCTGAAGCTTTCTTT. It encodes CASSPVGDAEAFF.

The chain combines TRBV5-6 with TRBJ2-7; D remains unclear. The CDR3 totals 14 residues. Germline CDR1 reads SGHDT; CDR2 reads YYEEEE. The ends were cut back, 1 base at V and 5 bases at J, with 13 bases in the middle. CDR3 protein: CASSLTQVRHEQYF. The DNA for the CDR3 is TGTGCCAGCAGCTTGACACAAGTGAGACACGAGCAGTACTTC.

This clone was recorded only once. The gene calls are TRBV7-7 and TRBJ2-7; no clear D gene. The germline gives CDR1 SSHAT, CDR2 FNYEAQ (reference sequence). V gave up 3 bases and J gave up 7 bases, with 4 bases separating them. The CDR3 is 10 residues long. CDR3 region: CASSFCEQYF. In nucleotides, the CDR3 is TGTGCCAGCAGCTTCTGTGAGCAGTACTTC.

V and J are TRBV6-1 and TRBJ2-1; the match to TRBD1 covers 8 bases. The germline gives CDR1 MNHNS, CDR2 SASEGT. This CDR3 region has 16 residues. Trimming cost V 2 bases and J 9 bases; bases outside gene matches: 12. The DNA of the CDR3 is TGTGCCAGCAGTGAACAAGGCCAGGGGGCCGGGGTTGAGCAGTTCTTC. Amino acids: CASSEQGQGAGVEQFF.